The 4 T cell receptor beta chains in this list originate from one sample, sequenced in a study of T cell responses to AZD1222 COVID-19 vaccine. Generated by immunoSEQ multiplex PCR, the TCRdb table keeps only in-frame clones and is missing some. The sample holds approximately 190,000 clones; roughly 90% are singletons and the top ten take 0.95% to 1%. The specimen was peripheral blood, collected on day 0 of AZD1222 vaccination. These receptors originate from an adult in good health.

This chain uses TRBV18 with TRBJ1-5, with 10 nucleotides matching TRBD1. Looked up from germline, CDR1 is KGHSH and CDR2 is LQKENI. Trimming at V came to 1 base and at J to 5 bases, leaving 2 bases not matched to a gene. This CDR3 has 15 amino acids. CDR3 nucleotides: TGTGCCAGCTCACCACGACAGGGGGCAGATCAGCCCCAGCATTTT. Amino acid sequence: CASSPRQGADQPQHF. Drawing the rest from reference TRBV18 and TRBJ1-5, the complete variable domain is NAGVMQNPRHLVRRRGQEARLRCSPMKGHSHVYWYRQLPEEGLKFMVYLQKENIIDESGMPKERFSAEFPKEGPSILRIQQVVRGDSAAYFCASSPRQGADQPQHFGDGTRLSIL.

The CDR3 region has the DNA TGCGCCAGCAGCCCTCGGACTAGCGGGAGGGCGAACACCGGGGAGCTGTTTTTT. Translating it yields CASSPRTSGRANTGELFF. The V and J genes are TRBV5-1 and TRBJ2-2; TRBD2 matches 15 bases. J lost 0 bases, V lost 4 bases, and 4 bases had no gene match. CDR1 and CDR2 (germline): SGHRS, YFSETQ. CDR3 length equals 18 residues.

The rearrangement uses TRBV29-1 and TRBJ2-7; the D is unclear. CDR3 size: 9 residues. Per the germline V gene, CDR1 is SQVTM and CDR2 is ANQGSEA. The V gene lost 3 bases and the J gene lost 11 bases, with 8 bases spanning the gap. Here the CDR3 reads CSVDLSKYF. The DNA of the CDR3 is TGCAGCGTTGATTTATCGAAGTACTTC.

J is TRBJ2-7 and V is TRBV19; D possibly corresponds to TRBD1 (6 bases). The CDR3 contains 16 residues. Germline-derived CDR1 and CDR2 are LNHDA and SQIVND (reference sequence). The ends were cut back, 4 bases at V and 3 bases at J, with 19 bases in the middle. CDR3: CASSNIPKRQVYEQYF. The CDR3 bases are TGTGCCAGTAGTAATATACCGAAGAGACAGGTCTACGAGCAGTACTTC.